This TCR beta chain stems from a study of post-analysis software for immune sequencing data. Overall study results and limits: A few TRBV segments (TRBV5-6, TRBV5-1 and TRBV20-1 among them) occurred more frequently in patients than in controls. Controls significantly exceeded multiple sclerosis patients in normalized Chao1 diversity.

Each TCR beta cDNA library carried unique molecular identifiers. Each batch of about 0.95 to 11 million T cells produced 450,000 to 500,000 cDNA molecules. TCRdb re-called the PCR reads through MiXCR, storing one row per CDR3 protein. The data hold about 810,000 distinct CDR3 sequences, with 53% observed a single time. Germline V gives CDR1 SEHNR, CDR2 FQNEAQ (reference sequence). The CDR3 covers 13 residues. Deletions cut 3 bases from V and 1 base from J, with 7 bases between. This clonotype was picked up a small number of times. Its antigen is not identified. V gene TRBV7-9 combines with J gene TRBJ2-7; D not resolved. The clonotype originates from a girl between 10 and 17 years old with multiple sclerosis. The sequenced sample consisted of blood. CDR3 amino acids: CASSFISSYEQYF. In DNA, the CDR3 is TGTGCCAGCAGCTTCATTTCTTCCTACGAGCAGTACTTC.